This T cell receptor (beta chain) derives from a study of technical replicates of blood from a handful of donors. The germline V and J ends were trimmed by 2 bases and 5 bases, with 12 bases remaining between them. This CDR3 has 15 amino acids. Germline CDR1 and CDR2: SNHLY and FYNNEI. The table came from immunoSEQ multiplex PCR; TCRdb's copy has only in-frame clones and leaves some out. The sample lists some 77,000 clones, roughly 96% seen once, with less than 0.35% in the top ten. The specimen sequenced was T cells isolated from PBMCs. This chain joins TRBV2 and TRBJ1-4, with D possibly being TRBD1 (6 bases). The sequence was obtained from a human donor in good health. CDR3 region: CASSEWQGLNEKLFF. The CDR3 DNA reads TGTGCCAGCAGTGAATGGCAGGGGCTAAATGAAAAACTGTTTTTT.